These 23 T cell receptor beta chains originate from one sample sequenced in a study of blood T cell repertoires in COVID-19. The table came from immunoSEQ multiplex PCR; TCRdb's copy has only in-frame clones and leaves some out. Of about 160,000 clones listed, roughly nine tenths are singletons. The sample consisted of peripheral blood. The receptors shown here come from a man aged 55 to 70 with active or convalescent COVID-19.

This clone was detected only a few times. Different DNA sequences within this sample yield the same CDR3. The chain has TRBV6-5 and TRBJ1-2; 10 bases match TRBD1. The CDR3 spans 16 residues. In germline, CDR1 is MNHEY, CDR2 SVGAGI. The V gene end was trimmed by 0 bases and the J gene end by 5 bases; junction bases not matched to a gene: 6. The CDR3 loop reads CASSYSRTGGGYGYTF. The CDR3 nucleotides are TGTGCCAGCAGTTACTCCAGGACAGGGGGAGGGTATGGCTACACCTTC.

The rearrangement joins TRBV30 to TRBJ2-5, with 7 bases that match TRBD2. The CDR3 contains 13 residues. V shed 1 base and J 2 bases; nucleotides not matched to a gene: 1. Looked up from germline, CDR1 is GTSNPN and CDR2 is SVGIG (reference sequence). The CDR3 DNA is TGTGCCTGGAGTGGGGGGGGGCAAGAGACCCAGTACTTC. It encodes CAWSGGGQETQYF.

The chain joins TRBV2 to TRBJ1-3; D is perhaps TRBD1 (6 bases). Germline assignment: CDR1 SNHLY and CDR2 FYNNEI. This CDR3 comprises 15 residues. Trimming took 4 bases from V and 2 from J, leaving 12 bases between them. The CDR3 is CASSGVTGTGNTIYF. The CDR3 DNA is TGTGCCAGCAGTGGGGTGACAGGTACTGGAAACACCATATATTTT. Based on the CDR3 plus reference TRBV2 and TRBJ1-3, the full variable domain is EPEVTQTPSHQVTQMGQEVILRCVPISNHLYFYWYRQILGQKVEFLVSFYNNEISEKSEIFDDQFSVERPDGSNFTLKIRSTKLEDSAMYFCASSGVTGTGNTIYFGEGSWLTVV.

The chain joins TRBV28 to TRBJ1-5; 9 nucleotides align to TRBD1. CDR3 length: 17 residues. V was pared by 6 bases and J by 6 bases, with 15 bases of the junction left unmatched. Germline V gives CDR1 MDHEN, CDR2 SYDVKM. The chain's CDR3 is CASSIGTGRVVGQPQHF. CDR3 bases: TGTGCCAGCAGCATCGGGACAGGGAGAGTCGTGGGTCAGCCCCAGCATTTT.

V usage is TRBV2 and J usage is TRBJ2-3; 7 positions agree with TRBD1. The V gene's germline CDR1 is SNHLY and CDR2 FYNNEI. The V segment lost 2 bases and the J segment 5 bases; nucleotides outside the gene matches: 4. The CDR3 runs to 14 residues. The CDR3 DNA reads as TGTGCCAGCAGTGAATACAGGGGTGTAGATACGCAGTATTTT. This encodes CASSEYRGVDTQYF.

J is TRBJ1-2 and V is TRBV19, with D perhaps TRBD1 (5 bases). The CDR3 totals 14 residues. From germline, CDR1 is LNHDA and CDR2 SQIVND (reference sequence). V gave up 7 bases and J gave up 3 bases, with 15 bases separating them. The CDR3 spells CASTLRGLDYGYTF. CDR3 DNA sequence: TGTGCCAGTACCCTCCGGGGGTTGGACTATGGCTACACCTTC.

The chain combines TRBV6-5 with TRBJ2-7; 7 nucleotides align to TRBD2. Germline assignment: CDR1 MNHEY and CDR2 SVGAGI. J gave up 0 bases and V 6 bases, and 2 bases lay outside the gene matches. The CDR3 runs 13 residues. CDR3: CASRSGVSYEQYF. The CDR3 DNA sequence: TGTGCCAGCAGGAGCGGGGTCTCCTACGAGCAGTACTTC.

The chain recombines TRBV19 with TRBJ2-7; 8 nucleotides match TRBD1. The trim removed 1 base at V and 5 bases at J, leaving 7 bases unmatched. The germline CDR1 and CDR2 sequences are LNHDA and SQIVND (reference sequence). CDR3 length: 15 amino acids. CDR3 nucleotide sequence: TGTGCCAGTAGTATAGCCCGGACAGGGCCTGACGAGCAGTACTTC. This translates into CASSIARTGPDEQYF.

The rearrangement links TRBV6-1 to TRBJ2-2, with D unresolved. The CDR3 is 15 residues long. The germline CDR1 and CDR2 sequences are MNHNS and SASEGT. The ends were cut back, 7 bases at V and 2 bases at J, with 14 bases in the middle. This chain's CDR3 is CASNLQQLNTGELFF. For the CDR3, the DNA is TGTGCCAGCAACTTGCAACAGCTCAACACCGGGGAGCTGTTTTTT.

V usage is TRBV28 and J usage is TRBJ1-5; D might be TRBD1 (6 bases). The CDR3 is 13 residues long. V was pared by 5 bases and J by 9 bases, with 14 bases between. Looked up from germline, CDR1 is MDHEN and CDR2 is SYDVKM. CDR3 bases: TGTGCCAGCAGTACGGGGGGGACACCGCCCCAGCATTTT. This encodes CASSTGGTPPQHF.

This sequence joins TRBV12-3 or TRBV12-4 and TRBJ2-2; D perhaps matches TRBD1 (5 bases). CDR3 length: 13 residues. V was shortened by 7 bases and J by 5 bases, with 11 bases between the two germline ends. The CDR3 DNA reads TGTGCCAGCACCATACACAGGACCGGGGAGCTGTTTTTT. Amino acids: CASTIHRTGELFF.

The chain couples TRBV5-1 to TRBJ2-3; 9 nucleotides match TRBD2. Losses at the gene ends were 2 bases for V and 3 bases for J; bases not matched to a gene: 4. This CDR3 has 15 residues. Germline CDR1 is SGHRS and CDR2 is YFSETQ. The CDR3: CASSFSGSETDTQYF. The CDR3 nucleotides are TGCGCCAGCAGCTTTAGCGGGAGTGAAACAGATACGCAGTATTTT. Drawing the rest from reference TRBV5-1 and TRBJ2-3, the complete variable domain is KAGVTQTPRYLIKTRGQQVTLSCSPISGHRSVSWYQQTPGQGLQFLFEYFSETQRNKGNFPGRFSGRQFSNSRSEMNVSTLELGDSALYLCASSFSGSETDTQYFGPGTRLTVL.

The chain uses TRBV5-1 and TRBJ2-3; 9 bases map to TRBD2. This CDR3 has 17 amino acids. Germline V gene lookup returns CDR1 SGHRS and CDR2 YFSETQ. The V and J ends lost 2 bases and 4 bases, in that order; junction bases with no gene match: 11. The CDR3 reads CASSLLGSSGESDTQYF. The CDR3, as DNA: TGCGCCAGCAGCTTATTAGGGTCTAGCGGGGAATCAGATACGCAGTATTTT.

The chain employs TRBV6-5 and TRBJ2-7; 11 nucleotides agree with TRBD2. Germline V gene lookup returns CDR1 MNHEY and CDR2 SVGAGI. The V and J ends lost 2 bases and 4 bases, in that order; junction bases with no gene match: 4. CDR3 length: 15 amino acids. The chain's CDR3 is CASSYETSGIYEQYF. The CDR3 DNA follows: TGTGCCAGCAGTTACGAGACTAGCGGGATTTACGAGCAGTACTTC.

The chain carries TRBV6-5 and TRBJ2-7; D is ambiguous. The ends were cut back, 2 bases at V and 3 bases at J, with 5 bases in the middle. This CDR3 region has 12 residues. CDR1 and CDR2 from the germline V gene are MNHEY and SVGAGI. The CDR3 sequence: CASSYNNYEQYF. For the CDR3, the DNA is TGTGCCAGCAGTTACAACAACTACGAGCAGTACTTC.

The chain carries TRBV6-6 and TRBJ1-1, with D perhaps matching TRBD1 (6 bases). This CDR3 spans 13 amino acids. CDR1 is MNHNY, CDR2 SVGAGI, per germline (reference sequence). Trimming removed 7 bases from V and 6 bases from J, with 15 bases in between. The CDR3, as DNA: TGTGCCAGCACCAGCCAGGGGAGACCTGAAGCTTTCTTT. It specifies CASTSQGRPEAFF.

The rearrangement links TRBV7-9 to TRBJ1-2; D remains ambiguous. Trimming took off 6 bases at V and 3 bases at J, with 17 bases between the two ends. The V gene's germline CDR1 is SEHNR and CDR2 FQNEAQ (reference sequence). The length of the CDR3 is 15 residues. In DNA form, the CDR3 reads TGTGCCAGCAGTCGCCAAGTGGTTAGCGACTATGGCTACACCTTC. Its protein is CASSRQVVSDYGYTF.

This clone was seen more than once but under ten times. V and J are TRBV19 and TRBJ1-6; 8 bases match TRBD1. The CDR3 covers 17 residues. Germline V gene data show CDR1 as LNHDA and CDR2 as SQIVND (reference sequence). Unmatched junction bases numbered 11, after V lost 6 bases and J lost 4 bases. CDR3 nucleotide sequence: TGTGCCAGTAGCTACAACCAGGGGGCGCGTTATAATTCACCCCTCCACTTT. Protein sequence: CASSYNQGARYNSPLHF.

The chain combines TRBV5-1 with TRBJ1-6, with 8 bases aligning to TRBD1. The V gene end was trimmed by 0 bases and the J gene end by 0 bases; junction bases not matched to a gene: 2. Germline-derived CDR1 and CDR2 are SGHRS and YFSETQ. The CDR3 runs 17 residues. Here the CDR3 DNA reads TGCGCCAGCAGCTTGGGGGACAGGAGCTCCTATAATTCACCCCTCCACTTT. This codes for CASSLGDRSSYNSPLHF.

This chain links TRBV19 with TRBJ1-1; 7 bases line up with TRBD1. Germline V gene data show CDR1 as LNHDA and CDR2 as SQIVND (reference sequence). The CDR3 extends over 14 amino acids. V dropped 7 bases and J dropped 4; count of bases not matched to a gene: 9. The CDR3: CASTDTGQPTEAFF. The CDR3, as DNA: TGTGCCAGTACCGATACGGGACAGCCCACTGAAGCTTTCTTT. Based on the CDR3 plus reference TRBV19 and TRBJ1-1, the full variable domain is DGGITQSPKYLFRKEGQNVTLSCEQNLNHDAMYWYRQDPGQGLRLIYYSQIVNDFQKGDIAEGYSVSREKKESFPLTVTSAQKNPTAFYLCASTDTGQPTEAFFGQGTRLTVV.

There are a few counts of this clone. The V gene is TRBV12-5, the J gene TRBJ1-4; D not resolved. Trimming removed 5 bases from V and 11 bases from J, with 12 bases in between. This CDR3 contains 12 residues. The germline CDR1 and CDR2 sequences are LGHNT and FRNRAP. The CDR3 here is CASGPGSWKLFF. The CDR3 DNA follows: TGTGCTAGTGGTCCCGGGTCCTGGAAACTGTTTTTT.

The CDR3 DNA sequence: TGTGCCAGCAGCCCGGGGTTGGGAAACACCATATATTTT. It yields the protein CASSPGLGNTIYF. The chain carries TRBV7-8 and TRBJ1-3; no definite D call. The V gene lost 5 bases and the J gene lost 4 bases, with 9 bases spanning the gap. The CDR3 loop spans 13 amino acids. In germline, CDR1 is SGHVS, CDR2 FQNEAQ.

This clone occurred once. CDR3 sequence: CASSLRDRNTEAFF. The CDR3 DNA reads TGTGCCAGTAGTCTACGAGACAGGAATACTGAAGCTTTCTTT. The chain is built from TRBV19 and TRBJ1-1; D perhaps matches TRBD1 (6 bases). CDR1 is LNHDA, CDR2 SQIVND, per germline (reference sequence). This CDR3 has 14 amino acids. The V end was cut by 5 bases, the J end by 5 bases, with 15 bases between.